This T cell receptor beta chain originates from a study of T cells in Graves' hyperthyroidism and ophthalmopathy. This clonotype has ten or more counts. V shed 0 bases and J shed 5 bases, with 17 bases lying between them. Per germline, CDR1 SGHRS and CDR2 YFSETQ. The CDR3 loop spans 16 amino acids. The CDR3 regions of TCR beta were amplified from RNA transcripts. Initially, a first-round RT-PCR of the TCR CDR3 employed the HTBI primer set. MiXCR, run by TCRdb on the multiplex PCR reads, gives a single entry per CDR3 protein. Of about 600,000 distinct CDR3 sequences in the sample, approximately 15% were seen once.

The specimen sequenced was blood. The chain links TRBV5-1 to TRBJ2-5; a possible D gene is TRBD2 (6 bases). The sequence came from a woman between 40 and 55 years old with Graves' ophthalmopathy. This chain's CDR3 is CASSLDSLGGHETQYF. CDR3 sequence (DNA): TGCGCCAGCAGCTTGGATTCGCTTGGAGGGCACGAGACCCAGTACTTC.